The rows below give T cell receptor beta chains drawn from one sample of a study of T-cell reconstitution after alpha-beta-depleted transplantation in children. TCRdb analysed the PCR reads with MiXCR anew, one entry per CDR3 protein. The sample comprises around 200,000 distinct CDR3 sequences, about 6.8% of which are singletons, and around 2.7% rests with the top ten. The specimen comprised PBMCs from the stem cell graft donor, sampled from the stem cell graft. All receptors come from a human donor who donated a stem cell graft to a child with Wiskott-Aldrich syndrome. CDR3s include the opening cysteine and the closing phenylalanine or tryptophan. The D gene is left open where the match is weak. Rows give clone size only sometimes, using once, few, many, or a class for an expanded clone.

j_call d_call v_call clone_size cdr3_aa cdr3_nt
TRBJ2-1 . TRBV4-3 . CASSQDRGAWYNEQFF TGCGCCAGCAGCCAAGATCGGGGGGCGTGGTACAATGAGCAGTTCTTC
TRBJ2-3 . TRBV20-1 many CSAGPGGYTQYF TGCAGTGCTGGACCCGGCGGATATACGCAGTATTTT
TRBJ2-2 TRBD2 TRBV20-1 many CSATPLGSGRVTGELFF TGCAGTGCCACGCCGCTGGGTAGCGGGAGAGTTACCGGGGAGCTGTTTTTT
TRBJ2-7 TRBD2 TRBV12-3/TRBV12-4 many CASSSGTSGRAGYEQYF TGTGCCAGCAGTTCTGGGACTAGCGGGAGGGCAGGCTACGAGCAGTACTTC
TRBJ2-3 . TRBV20-1 many CSAPHRGRTDTQYF TGCAGTGCCCCTCACCGGGGGCGCACAGATACGCAGTATTTT
TRBJ2-7 . TRBV19 few CASSIGWLADSYEQYF TGTGCCAGTAGTATCGGGTGGTTGGCAGACTCCTACGAGCAGTACTTC
TRBJ2-3 . TRBV5-1 many CASSYTTGRVTDTQYF TGCGCCAGCAGCTATACGACAGGGAGGGTGACAGATACGCAGTATTTT
TRBJ1-5 . TRBV27 . CASSLMARQPQHF TGTGCCAGCAGTTTAATGGCCCGTCAGCCCCAGCATTTT
TRBJ2-6 . TRBV28 many CASTQVSGANVLTF TGTGCCAGCACTCAGGTCTCTGGGGCCAACGTCCTGACTTTC
TRBJ1-2 TRBD1 TRBV12-3/TRBV12-4 . CASRGQGVRGYTF TGTGCCAGCAGGGGACAGGGGGTTCGGGGCTACACCTTC
TRBJ2-5 . TRBV7-7 few CASSLGPNGETQYF TGTGCCAGCAGCTTAGGACCTAATGGAGAGACCCAGTACTTC
TRBJ1-2 TRBD1 TRBV6-5 few CASSYSRTGYGYTF TGTGCCAGCAGTTACTCGAGGACAGGGTATGGCTACACCTTC
TRBJ2-3 . TRBV7-8 few CASSTVSTDTQYF TGTGCCAGCAGTACAGTAAGCACAGATACGCAGTATTTT
TRBJ1-5 . TRBV7-9 . CASSLDVQPQHF TGTGCCAGCAGCTTAGACGTTCAGCCCCAGCATTTT
TRBJ1-3 . TRBV12-3/TRBV12-4 many CASSLGVAGNTIYF TGTGCCAGCTCCCTGGGAGTTGCTGGAAACACCATATATTTT
TRBJ2-7 TRBD2 TRBV20-1 many CSARDPQRDSYEQYF TGCAGTGCTAGAGATCCTCAGCGGGACTCCTACGAGCAGTACTTC
TRBJ2-1 . TRBV20-1 many CSARGFREVDEQFF TGCAGTGCTAGAGGGTTCAGGGAGGTCGATGAGCAGTTCTTC
TRBJ2-1 . TRBV5-1 many CASSPGQRSYNEQFF TGCGCCAGCAGTCCAGGACAGCGGTCCTACAATGAGCAGTTCTTC
TRBJ2-1 TRBD1 TRBV19 few CASTGDRGYNEQFF TGTGCCAGTACCGGGGACAGGGGTTACAATGAGCAGTTCTTC
TRBJ1-1 . TRBV28 many CASRTTARTENTEAFF TGTGCCAGCCGTACCACAGCGCGAACCGAGAACACTGAAGCTTTCTTT
TRBJ2-1 TRBD2 TRBV20-1 many CSASGVLAEYNEQFF TGCAGTGCTAGTGGGGTGCTAGCGGAGTACAATGAGCAGTTCTTC
TRBJ2-1 . TRBV7-2 . CAMGPGLRDHYNEQFF TGTGCCATGGGCCCTGGGCTCCGGGACCATTACAATGAGCAGTTCTTC
TRBJ2-7 . TRBV20-1 many CSARGLAGHSYEQYF TGCAGTGCTAGAGGTCTGGCGGGGCACTCCTACGAGCAGTACTTC
TRBJ1-4 . TRBV5-1 many CASSPNTQGTNEKLFF TGCGCCAGCAGCCCGAATACACAGGGCACTAATGAAAAACTGTTTTTT
TRBJ2-2 . TRBV5-4 . CASSLAPLGTGELFF TGTGCCAGCAGCTTGGCACCCCTTGGCACCGGGGAGCTGTTTTTT
TRBJ2-5 . TRBV7-2 . CASSWQGREGAQYF TGTGCCAGCAGCTGGCAGGGGCGAGAGGGTGCCCAGTACTTC
TRBJ1-6 . TRBV7-9 many CASSLDGPRGGALHF TGTGCCAGCAGCTTAGACGGACCCAGGGGTGGGGCCCTCCACTTT
TRBJ2-7 . TRBV5-1 many CASTTGTLTYEQYF TGCGCCAGCACCACCGGGACACTAACCTACGAGCAGTACTTC
TRBJ2-2 . TRBV15 many CATSRDKQATGELFF TGTGCCACCAGCAGAGACAAACAGGCCACCGGGGAGCTGTTTTTT
TRBJ1-5 . TRBV5-1 few CASSLEPSSHSNQPQHF TGCGCCAGCAGCTTGGAGCCGAGCTCCCATAGCAATCAGCCCCAGCATTTT
TRBJ1-1 TRBD1 TRBV5-1 . CASALGGQGPREAFF TGCGCCAGCGCTCTTGGGGGACAGGGGCCCCGAGAAGCTTTCTTT
TRBJ2-5 . TRBV7-9 few CASSLWRWRGRQETQYF TGTGCCAGCAGCCTCTGGCGGTGGAGGGGGCGTCAAGAGACCCAGTACTTC